Below are 17 T cell receptor beta chains sequenced from a single sample in a study of multiple sclerosis patients with progressive multifocal leukoencephalopathy. Specified time point: roughly 12 months of natalizumab therapy. The protocol was immunoSEQ multiplex PCR, while the TCRdb copy is restricted to in-frame clones and leaves out a portion. The data show about 25,000 clones, with under 95% seen just once and around 2.4% held by the top ten. Source: PBMCs, taken from a patient treated with natalizumab. The receptors stem from a young man with multiple sclerosis.

The V gene is TRBV29-1, the J gene TRBJ2-6, with D maybe TRBD1 (6 bases). Trimming took 5 bases from V and 5 from J, leaving 16 bases between them. The CDR3 covers 15 residues. The V gene's germline CDR1 is SQVTM and CDR2 ANQGSEA. The CDR3: CSVSDSPLRANVLTF. CDR3 sequence (DNA): TGCAGCGTTTCGGACAGCCCCTTGCGGGCCAACGTCCTGACTTTC.

The CDR3 here is CASSIGTGGNYEQYV. DNA for the CDR3: TGTGCCAGCAGTATTGGGACAGGGGGCAACTACGAGCAGTACGTC. J is TRBJ2-7 and V is TRBV27; TRBD1 agrees at 12 bases. The CDR3 runs 15 residues. The V and J ends lost 5 bases and 3 bases, in that order; junction bases with no gene match: 5. From germline, CDR1 is MNHEY and CDR2 SMNVEV (reference sequence).

This sequence joins TRBV7-2 and TRBJ1-2, with D maybe TRBD1 (5 bases). Trimming shortened V by 5 bases and J by 2 bases, and 15 bases separated the two germline ends. Germline CDR1 reads SGHTA; CDR2 reads FQGNSA. This CDR3 spans 15 amino acids. The CDR3 coding sequence is TGTGCCAGCAGCATTGGTAGGGGACTAAACTATGGCTACACCTTC. It is translated as CASSIGRGLNYGYTF. Combining the CDR3 with reference TRBV7-2 and TRBJ1-2 gives the whole variable domain GAGVSQSPSNKVTEKGKDVELRCDPISGHTALYWYRQSLGQGLEFLIYFQGNSAPDKSGLPSDRFSAERTGGSVSTLTIQRTQQEDSAVYLCASSIGRGLNYGYTFGSGTRLTVV.

V is TRBV13 and J is TRBJ2-7, with 7 bases lining up with TRBD1. Germline V gives CDR1 PRHDT, CDR2 FYEKMQ (reference sequence). V shed 5 bases, J shed 2 bases, and the junction held 3 bases outside the gene matches. The CDR3 contains 13 residues. The CDR3 DNA follows: TGTGCCAGCAGCAAGGGACAGACCTACGAGCAGTACGTC. Amino acids: CASSKGQTYEQYV.

This clone has a single count. This chain connects TRBV9 to TRBJ1-1; unclear D gene. The CDR3 has 13 residues. The germline V gene encodes CDR1 SGDLS and CDR2 YYNGEE. V gave up 4 bases and J gave up 0 bases, with 7 bases separating them. The CDR3 DNA reads TGTGCCAGCAGCCGACTGTTGAACACTGAAGCTTTCTTT. Amino acid sequence: CASSRLLNTEAFF.

This clone was detected only once. The V and J genes are TRBV6-6 and TRBJ2-1; D not certain. Trimming took off 5 bases at V and 8 bases at J, with 22 bases between the two ends. The germline gives CDR1 MNHNY, CDR2 SVGAGI (reference sequence). The CDR3 is made up of 16 amino acids. CDR3 loop: CASSHRTALGIDEQFF. The CDR3 bases are TGTGCCAGCAGTCACCGGACCGCGCTAGGGATAGATGAGCAGTTCTTC.

The rearrangement joins TRBV11-2 to TRBJ1-5; 10 bases map to TRBD1. The J segment lost 7 bases and the V segment lost 5 bases, leaving 5 bases of the junction unmatched. There are 14 residues in the CDR3. Germline loops: CDR1 SGHAT, CDR2 FQNNGV. The CDR3 bases are TGTGCCAGCAGCCTAGGACAGGGGGGACAGCCCCAGCATTTT. The encoded protein is CASSLGQGGQPQHF.

This chain links TRBV11-2 with TRBJ1-1; 8 bases are shared with TRBD1. Unmatched junction bases numbered 11, after V lost 8 bases and J lost 0 bases. Germline V gene data show CDR1 as SGHAT and CDR2 as FQNNGV. This CDR3 comprises 16 residues. CDR3 protein: CASATFRGPMNTEAFF. CDR3 DNA: TGTGCCAGCGCTACGTTCAGGGGGCCAATGAACACTGAAGCTTTCTTT.

The rearrangement joins TRBV27 to TRBJ1-2; D possibly corresponds to TRBD1 (6 bases). Germline V gene sequence: CDR1 MNHEY, CDR2 SMNVEV (reference sequence). V was pared by 8 bases and J by 4 bases, with 14 bases between. CDR3 length: 13 amino acids. The CDR3 loop reads CASGLGGGYGYTF. The CDR3 nucleotides are TGTGCCAGCGGATTAGGGGGGGGCTATGGCTACACCTTC.

V gene TRBV19 combines with J gene TRBJ2-5, with D possibly matching TRBD1 (5 bases). This CDR3 has 13 amino acids. Trimming pared 3 bases from V and 2 bases from J, leaving 7 bases between. CDR1 LNHDA and CDR2 SQIVND come from the germline V gene (reference sequence). The DNA of the CDR3 is TGTGCCAGTAGTATGGGGCTTCAAGAGACCCAGTACTTC. Its protein product is CASSMGLQETQYF.

The rearrangement links TRBV2 to TRBJ2-1, with D possibly being TRBD1 (6 bases). The CDR3 is 16 amino acids. V lost 0 bases and J 4 bases, leaving 13 bases between the germline ends. Per germline, CDR1 SNHLY and CDR2 FYNNEI. The CDR3 bases are TGTGCCAGCAGTGAAGCTCAGACAGGTGTATACAATGAGCAGTTCTTC. This sequence encodes CASSEAQTGVYNEQFF.

The chain joins TRBV5-1 to TRBJ2-7; D remains unclear. Germline CDR1 reads SGHRS; CDR2 reads YFSETQ. Trimming cost V 1 base and J 3 bases, with 14 bases left between them. This CDR3 contains 15 residues. The CDR3 reads CASSLRYRVLYEQYV. The DNA for the CDR3 is TGCGCCAGCAGCTTGCGATACCGGGTCCTCTACGAGCAGTACGTC.

The chain links TRBV30 to TRBJ2-3; 9 bases are shared with TRBD2. The V gene's germline CDR1 is GTSNPN and CDR2 SVGIG (reference sequence). CDR3 length equals 15 residues. V was pared by 0 bases and J by 8 bases, with 9 bases of the junction left unmatched. CDR3 sequence reads: CAWSVRLAEGVTQYF. The CDR3, as DNA: TGTGCCTGGAGTGTACGACTAGCGGAGGGGGTTACGCAGTATTTT.

This clone was detected once. The V call is TRBV11-2, the J call TRBJ2-7, with 7 bases that match TRBD2. V gave up 0 bases and J gave up 4 bases; unmatched junction bases: 3. The CDR3 runs 14 residues. In germline, CDR1 is SGHAT, CDR2 FQNNGV. The CDR3 is CASSLDGRRYEQYF. The CDR3 DNA sequence: TGTGCCAGCAGCTTAGACGGGAGGCGTTACGAGCAGTACTTC.

J is TRBJ2-7 and V is TRBV21-1; the table assigns TRBD1, which was not confirmed against the DNA. TRBV21-1 is deemed a pseudogene. There are 14 residues in the CDR3. The CDR3 here is CASTKQGGTYEQYV. The CDR3 nucleotides are TGTGCCAGCACCAAACAGGGGGGAACCTACGAGCAGTACGTC.

This clone was picked up a small number of times. The chain is built from TRBV18 and TRBJ1-2; 11 bases agree with TRBD1. The junction had 4 bases not matched to a gene; V was cut back by 3 bases and J by 1 base. The CDR3 is made up of 16 amino acids. Germline CDR1 is KGHSH and CDR2 is LQKENI. CDR3 nucleotides: TGTGCCAGCTCACCTCGGACAGGGGGCTTTAACTATGGCTACACCTTC. Amino acids: CASSPRTGGFNYGYTF.

This clone was found a few times. The genes are TRBV4-1 and TRBJ2-7; 10 bases line up with TRBD2. The germline V gene encodes CDR1 MGHRA and CDR2 YSYEKL. The CDR3 consists of 15 residues. V shed 2 bases and J 2 bases; nucleotides not matched to a gene: 3. The chain's CDR3 is CASSQRTSGPYEQYF. The CDR3 coding sequence is TGCGCCAGCAGCCAAAGGACTAGCGGTCCCTACGAGCAGTACTTC.